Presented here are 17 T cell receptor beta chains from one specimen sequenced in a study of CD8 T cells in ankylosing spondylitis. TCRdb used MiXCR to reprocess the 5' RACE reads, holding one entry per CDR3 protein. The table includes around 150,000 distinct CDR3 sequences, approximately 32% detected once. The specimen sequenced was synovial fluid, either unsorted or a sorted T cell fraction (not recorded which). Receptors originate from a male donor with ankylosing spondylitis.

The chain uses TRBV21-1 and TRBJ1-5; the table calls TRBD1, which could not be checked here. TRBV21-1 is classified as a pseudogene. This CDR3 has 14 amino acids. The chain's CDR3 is CASRFQGAHQPQHF. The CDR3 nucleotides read TGTGCCAGCAGGTTCCAGGGGGCCCATCAGCCCCAGCATTTT.

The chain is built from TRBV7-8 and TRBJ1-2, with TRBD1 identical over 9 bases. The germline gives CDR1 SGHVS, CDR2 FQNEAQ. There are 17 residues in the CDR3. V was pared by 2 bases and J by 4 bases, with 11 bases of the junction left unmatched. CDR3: CASSLIGQTGGGYGYTF. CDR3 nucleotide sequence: TGTGCCAGCAGCTTAATCGGACAGACAGGGGGAGGCTATGGCTACACCTTC.

The CDR3 coding sequence is TGCGCCAGCAGCCCCCGACTAGCGGGAGTTGGAGAGCAGTTCTTC. Protein: CASSPRLAGVGEQFF. The chain couples TRBV4-3 to TRBJ2-1, with 12 bases lining up with TRBD2. The trim removed 4 bases at V and 10 bases at J, leaving 8 bases unmatched. Looked up from germline, CDR1 is LGHNA and CDR2 is YSLEER. This CDR3 region has 15 residues.

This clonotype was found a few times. The chain's CDR3 is CSVVAPGQGYTDTQYF. The DNA for the CDR3 is TGCAGCGTTGTAGCCCCGGGACAGGGGTACACAGATACGCAGTATTTT. The chain recombines TRBV29-1 with TRBJ2-3; 10 bases match TRBD1. Germline V CDR1 and CDR2: SQVTM, ANQGSEA. The CDR3 is 16 residues long. The V segment lost 4 bases and the J segment 2 bases; nucleotides outside the gene matches: 9.

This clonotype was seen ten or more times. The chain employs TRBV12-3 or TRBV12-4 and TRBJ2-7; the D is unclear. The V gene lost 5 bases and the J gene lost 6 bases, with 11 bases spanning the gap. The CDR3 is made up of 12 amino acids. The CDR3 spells CASSPPGFEQYF. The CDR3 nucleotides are TGTGCCAGCAGTCCCCCGGGTTTCGAGCAGTACTTC.

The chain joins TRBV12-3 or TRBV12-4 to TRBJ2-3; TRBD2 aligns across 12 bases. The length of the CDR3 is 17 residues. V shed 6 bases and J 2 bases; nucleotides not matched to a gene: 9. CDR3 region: CASSRLAGVGTTDTQYF. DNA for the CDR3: TGTGCCAGCAGCCGACTAGCGGGAGTCGGTACCACAGATACGCAGTATTTT.

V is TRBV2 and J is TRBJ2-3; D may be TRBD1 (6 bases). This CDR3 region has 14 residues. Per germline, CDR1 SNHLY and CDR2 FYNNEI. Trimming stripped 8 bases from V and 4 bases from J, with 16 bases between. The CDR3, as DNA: TGTGCCAGCTCCTCTAGGGGGAGCGCAGATACGCAGTATTTT. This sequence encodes CASSSRGSADTQYF.

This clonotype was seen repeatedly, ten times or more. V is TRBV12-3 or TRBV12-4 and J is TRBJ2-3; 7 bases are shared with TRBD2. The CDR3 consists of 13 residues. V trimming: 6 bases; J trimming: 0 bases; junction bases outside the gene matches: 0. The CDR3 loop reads CASRRGSTDTQYF. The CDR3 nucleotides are TGTGCCAGCAGGCGGGGGAGCACAGATACGCAGTATTTT.

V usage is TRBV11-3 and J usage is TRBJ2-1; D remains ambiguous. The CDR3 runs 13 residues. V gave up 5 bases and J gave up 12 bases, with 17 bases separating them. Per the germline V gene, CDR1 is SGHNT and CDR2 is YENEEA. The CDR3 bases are TGTGCCAGCAGCACGATGGCCGGGCTTGGGCAGTTCTTC. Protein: CASSTMAGLGQFF.

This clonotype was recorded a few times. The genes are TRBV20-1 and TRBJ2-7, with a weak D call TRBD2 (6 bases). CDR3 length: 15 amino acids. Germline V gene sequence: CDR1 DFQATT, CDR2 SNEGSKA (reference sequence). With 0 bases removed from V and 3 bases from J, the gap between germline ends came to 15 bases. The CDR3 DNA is TGCAGTGCTAGAGATCTCCAAGCGGGCCTCTACGAGCAGTACTTC. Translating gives CSARDLQAGLYEQYF.

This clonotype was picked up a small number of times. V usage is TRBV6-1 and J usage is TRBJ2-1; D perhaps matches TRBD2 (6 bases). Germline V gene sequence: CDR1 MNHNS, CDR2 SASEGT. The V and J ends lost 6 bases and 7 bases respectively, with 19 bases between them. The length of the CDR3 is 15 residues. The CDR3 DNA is TGTGCCAGCAGACGGGACTTCGGGGCGTGGAATGAGCAGTTCTTC. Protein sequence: CASRRDFGAWNEQFF.

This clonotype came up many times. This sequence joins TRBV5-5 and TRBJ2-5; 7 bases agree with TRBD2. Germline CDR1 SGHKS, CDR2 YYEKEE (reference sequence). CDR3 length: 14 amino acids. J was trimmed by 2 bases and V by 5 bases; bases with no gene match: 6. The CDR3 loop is CASSWGGGQETQYF. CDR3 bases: TGTGCCAGCAGTTGGGGGGGTGGGCAAGAGACCCAGTACTTC.

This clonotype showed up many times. CDR3 nucleotides: TGTGCCAGCAGCTCGCAGCCGCCGGGGTATAATTCACCCCTCCACTTT. Protein: CASSSQPPGYNSPLHF. This chain joins TRBV7-2 and TRBJ1-6, with unresolved D. CDR1 is SGHTA, CDR2 FQGNSA, per germline. The germline V and J ends were trimmed by 4 bases and 4 bases, with 14 bases remaining between them. This CDR3 spans 16 amino acids.

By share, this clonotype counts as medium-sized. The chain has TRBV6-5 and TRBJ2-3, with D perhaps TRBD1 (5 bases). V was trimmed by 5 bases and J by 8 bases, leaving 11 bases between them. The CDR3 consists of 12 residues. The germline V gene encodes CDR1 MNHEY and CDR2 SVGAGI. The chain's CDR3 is CASSPGAPTQYF. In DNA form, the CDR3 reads TGTGCCAGCAGTCCTGGGGCTCCTACGCAGTATTTT.

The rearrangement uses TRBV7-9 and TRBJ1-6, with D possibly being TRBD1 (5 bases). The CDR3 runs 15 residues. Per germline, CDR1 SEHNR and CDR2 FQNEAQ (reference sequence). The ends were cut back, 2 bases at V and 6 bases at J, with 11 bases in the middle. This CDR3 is CASSLTPGPNSPLHF. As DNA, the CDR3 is TGTGCCAGCAGCTTAACACCGGGGCCTAATTCACCCCTCCACTTT.

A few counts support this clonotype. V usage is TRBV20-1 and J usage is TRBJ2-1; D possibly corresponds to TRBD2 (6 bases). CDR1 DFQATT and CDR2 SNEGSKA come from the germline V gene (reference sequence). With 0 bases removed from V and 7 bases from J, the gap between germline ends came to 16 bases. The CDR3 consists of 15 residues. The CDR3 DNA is TGCAGTGCTAGAGATGGGTGGGCAGGGAGGAATGAGCAGTTCTTC. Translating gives CSARDGWAGRNEQFF.

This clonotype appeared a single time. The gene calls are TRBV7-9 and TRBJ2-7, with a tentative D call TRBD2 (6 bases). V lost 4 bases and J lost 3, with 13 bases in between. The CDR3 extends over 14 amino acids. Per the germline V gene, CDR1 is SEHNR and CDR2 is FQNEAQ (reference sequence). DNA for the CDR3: TGTGCCAGCAGCTCCCCGGGGGTGGGCTACGAGCAGTACTTC. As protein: CASSSPGVGYEQYF.